This is a list of T cell receptor beta chains from one sample in a study of T-cell reconstitution after alpha-beta-depleted transplantation in children. TCRdb ran MiXCR on the PCR reads and lists one entry per CDR3 protein. Of around 6,700 distinct CDR3 sequences listed, about 10% are singletons. Sequencing used PBMCs, mostly from graft donor cells, obtained 180 days after TCRalphabeta/CD19-depleted stem cell transplant. These receptors all come from a child less than two years old who had a stem cell transplant for acute myeloid leukemia, so the T cells may come from the graft donor. Each CDR3 is given with its conserved first and last residue. A D gene is named only where the DNA matches it firmly. Only part of the rows carry a size: once, few, many, or a class if the clone is expanded.

V	D	J	size	CDR3	DNA
TRBV6-5	-	TRBJ2-3	many	CASSRTRTHTQYF	TGTGCCAGCAGTCGGACGAGAACCCATACGCAGTATTTT
TRBV29-1	-	TRBJ2-3	large	CSVGRVIDTQYF	TGCAGCGTTGGCAGGGTGATAGATACGCAGTATTTT
TRBV7-9	TRBD2	TRBJ2-3	many	CASSLRGRMGLAKSTDTQYF	TGTGCCAGCAGCTTACGGGGAAGAATGGGACTAGCGAAAAGCACAGATACGCAGTATTTT
TRBV28	-	TRBJ2-2	medium-sized	CASSLISDSPGELFF	TGTGCCAGCAGTTTGATATCGGACTCTCCCGGGGAGCTGTTTTTT
TRBV27	-	TRBJ2-5	medium-sized	CARNPSGRAETQYF	TGTGCCAGAAACCCAAGCGGCAGGGCAGAGACCCAGTACTTC
TRBV7-9	TRBD2	TRBJ2-1	many	CASSLPGLAGVNEQFF	TGTGCCAGCAGCTTACCGGGACTAGCGGGAGTGAATGAGCAGTTCTTC
TRBV15	-	TRBJ2-1	many	CATSSTRTKRKF	TGTGCCACCAGCAGCACCCGGACTAAGCGGAAATTC
TRBV11-3	-	TRBJ2-5	many	CASSLRDIQETQYF	TGTGCCAGCAGCTTAAGGGACATCCAAGAGACCCAGTACTTC
TRBV20-1	-	TRBJ2-1	medium-sized	CSASDSGTLEGNEQFF	TGCAGTGCTAGTGATTCAGGCACCCTCGAGGGCAATGAGCAGTTCTTC
TRBV5-1	-	TRBJ1-1	medium-sized	CASSLTGYTEAFF	TGCGCCAGCAGCTTAACAGGGTACACTGAAGCTTTCTTT
TRBV7-2	-	TRBJ1-2	many	CASSLGQPTGIYGYTF	TGTGCCAGCAGCTTAGGGCAGCCAACGGGAATCTATGGCTACACCTTC
TRBV9	-	TRBJ1-1	many	CASSVGPGSNTEAFF	TGTGCCAGCAGCGTAGGGCCGGGTTCGAACACTGAAGCTTTCTTT
TRBV28	-	TRBJ1-2	many	CASRGGGYGYTF	TGTGCCAGCAGGGGGGGGGGATATGGCTACACCTTC
TRBV24-1	-	TRBJ2-1	medium-sized	CATSDPTGRYNEQFF	TGTGCCACCAGTGATCCCACGGGTCGATACAATGAGCAGTTCTTC
TRBV15	TRBD2	TRBJ2-7	-	CATSRPSSGPHEQYF	TGTGCCACCAGCAGGCCCTCTAGCGGCCCCCACGAGCAGTACTTC
TRBV18	-	TRBJ2-5	many	CASSPGRDSYQETQYF	TGTGCCAGCTCACCAGGCAGGGACTCGTACCAAGAGACCCAGTACTTC
TRBV4-1	-	TRBJ2-5	medium-sized	CASSQYETQYF	TGCGCCAGCAGCCAATATGAGACCCAGTACTTC
TRBV9	TRBD1	TRBJ2-1	many	CASSAGTGVGDEQFF	TGTGCCAGCAGCGCCGGGACAGGGGTGGGGGATGAGCAGTTCTTC
TRBV20-1	-	TRBJ1-5	many	CSASTGRGNQPQHF	TGCAGTGCTTCTACAGGCAGGGGCAATCAGCCCCAGCATTTT
TRBV7-2	-	TRBJ2-1	few	CASSFVSVDEQFF	TGTGCCAGCAGCTTTGTTAGCGTCGATGAGCAGTTCTTC
TRBV4-1	-	TRBJ2-3	-	CASSQDDTSTDTQYF	TGCGCCAGCAGCCAAGACGACACAAGCACAGATACGCAGTATTTT
TRBV2	TRBD1	TRBJ2-7	many	CASSERTGNYEQYF	TGTGCCAGCAGTGAAAGGACAGGGAACTACGAGCAGTACTTC
TRBV7-9	-	TRBJ2-1	medium-sized	CASSLAPILDEQFF	TGTGCCAGCAGCTTAGCGCCCATACTGGACGAGCAGTTCTTC
TRBV5-3	TRBD2	TRBJ2-1	-	CARSYWRECGNEQFF	TGTGCCAGAAGCTATTGGCGGGAGTGCGGCAATGAGCAGTTCTTC
TRBV5-1	-	TRBJ1-4	many	CASSLGGDNEKLFF	TGCGCCAGCAGCTTGGGCGGAGATAATGAAAAACTGTTTTTT
TRBV5-6	TRBD1	TRBJ2-7	many	CASSTGTGLYEQYF	TGTGCCAGCAGTACCGGGACAGGACTGTACGAGCAGTACTTC
TRBV18	-	TRBJ2-3	many	CASSPAQGMGTDTQYF	TGTGCCAGCTCACCTGCTCAGGGGATGGGCACAGATACGCAGTATTTT
TRBV15	-	TRBJ2-1	many	CATSRTSGEQFF	TGTGCCACCAGCAGAACCTCAGGTGAGCAGTTCTTC